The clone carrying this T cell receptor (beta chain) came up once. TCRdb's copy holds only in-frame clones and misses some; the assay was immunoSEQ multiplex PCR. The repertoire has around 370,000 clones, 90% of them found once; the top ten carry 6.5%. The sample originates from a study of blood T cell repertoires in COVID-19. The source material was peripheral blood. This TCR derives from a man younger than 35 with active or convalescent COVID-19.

CDR3: CASSFGGGTDTQYF. The CDR3 region has the DNA TGTGCCAGCAGCTTCGGGGGGGGCACAGATACGCAGTATTTT. This rearrangement joins TRBV7-3 to TRBJ2-3, with 8 bases matching TRBD2. CDR3 length: 14 residues. CDR1 is SGHTA, CDR2 FQGTGA, per germline. Unmatched junction bases numbered 0, after V lost 3 bases and J lost 1 base.